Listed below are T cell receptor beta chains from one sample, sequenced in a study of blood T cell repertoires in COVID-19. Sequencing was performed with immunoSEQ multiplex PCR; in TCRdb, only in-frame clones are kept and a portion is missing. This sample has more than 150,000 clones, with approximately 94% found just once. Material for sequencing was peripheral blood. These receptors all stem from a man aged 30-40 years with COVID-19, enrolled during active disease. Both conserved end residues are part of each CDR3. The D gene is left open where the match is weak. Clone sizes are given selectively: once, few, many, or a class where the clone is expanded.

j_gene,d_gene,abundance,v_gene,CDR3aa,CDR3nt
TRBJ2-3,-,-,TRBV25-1,CASSDPRTDSGTDTQYF,TGTGCCAGCAGTGACCCCCGGACGGACAGCGGCACAGATACGCAGTATTTT
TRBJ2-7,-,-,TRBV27,CASSLQDSYEQYF,TGTGCCAGCAGTTTACAGGACTCTTACGAGCAGTACTTC
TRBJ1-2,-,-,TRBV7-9,CASSLEDSNYGYTF,TGTGCCAGCAGCTTAGAAGACAGTAACTATGGCTACACCTTC
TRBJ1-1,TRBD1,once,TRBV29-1,CSVGARGVTAEAFF,TGCAGCGTTGGGGCCAGGGGGGTAACGGCTGAAGCTTTCTTT
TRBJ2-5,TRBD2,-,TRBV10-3,CAISEFPPGGKQETQYF,TGTGCCATCAGTGAATTCCCACCGGGGGGAAAACAAGAGACCCAGTACTTC
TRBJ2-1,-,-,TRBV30,CAWSRDSREQFF,TGTGCCTGGAGTAGAGACAGTCGTGAGCAGTTCTTC
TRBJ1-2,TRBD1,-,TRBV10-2,CASSAGTGEFGYTF,TGCGCCAGCAGTGCTGGGACAGGCGAGTTCGGCTACACCTTC
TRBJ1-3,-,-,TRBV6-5,CASSYRTGNTIYF,TGTGCCAGCAGTTACAGGACAGGAAACACCATATATTTT
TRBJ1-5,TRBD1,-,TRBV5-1,CASSEQGNQPQHF,TGCGCCAGCAGCGAACAGGGGAATCAGCCCCAGCATTTT
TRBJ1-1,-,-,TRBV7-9,CASSFLGDTEAFF,TGTGCCAGCAGCTTTCTAGGGGACACTGAAGCTTTCTTT